The entry below gives a single T cell receptor beta chain sequence along with its context. There is no known antigen for this receptor. Per-base qualities were not stored, and no clone one base away is much larger. The sample comes from a study of T-cell memory formation after mild COVID-19 (dated by TCRdb to the early 2020s). For context, the study as a whole: TCR sequence clusters from the two donors were found to be largely donor specific. In a couple of donors, T-cell clones that expanded and contracted after mild COVID-19 were followed by sequencing TCRalpha and TCRbeta repertoires longitudinally. The cohort comprised two young, previously healthy adult volunteers, one female and one male. What the authors observed across the whole study: Some responding clones were detected in pre-infection memory, suggesting pre-existing cross-reactive memory T cells joined the SARS-CoV-2 response. The study included only a couple of mild cases, and larger cohorts that include severe cases with pre-infection samples were judged to be necessary. Balanced CD4/CD8 phenotypes were observed for clones contracting from day 15 to 85, whereas a bias towards CD4+ was observed for a second wave of clones expanding from day 15 to 37. SARS-CoV-2 specificity of the second-wave clones peaking on day 37 was not confirmed. Contracting CD4+ clones appeared mostly in the CM and EM memory subsets, whereas CD8+ clones were enriched in EMRA.

The sequencer listed for this sample is Illumina NovaSeq 6000. TCRalpha and TCRbeta cDNA libraries were built by 5'RACE with constant-segment primers, adding sample barcodes and unique molecular identifiers. Trizol reagent was used to extract RNA from every sample. Library amplification was performed in two PCR steps, and a second sample barcode and Illumina TruSeq adapters were introduced in the second step. The libraries were sequenced on an Illumina NovaSeq using 2 x 150 bp paired-end reads. Per the authors' processing: Reads were demultiplexed and collapsed into UMI-guided consensus sequences with migec v1.2.7. With mixcr v2.1.11, UMI consensuses were aligned to TRA and TRB V and J templates and assembled into clonotypes. Expanded or contracted clonotypes were those called significant by both edgeR and NoisET, with noise models trained on biological replicates. For edgeR calls, a false discovery rate-adjusted p below 0.01 and a log2 fold-change threshold of 1 were applied. As an exploratory analysis of dynamics, max-normalized trajectories of the 1000 most abundant clonotypes were examined by PCA with hierarchical clustering. Separately sequenced CD4+ and CD8+ repertoires were used to assign the CD4 or CD8 phenotype of responding clones. The raw public reads went through TCRdb reprocessing: fastp at Q25, MiXCR clone calling, in-frame beta chains kept. A single entry per CDR3 protein holds the most common genes and DNA from its merged rows. The V and J calls reflect TCRdb's pipeline rather than the authors' work. This sample comprises hundreds of thousands of distinct CDR3 sequences, approximately 29% of them detected only once. The biggest ten clones account for approximately 12% of the sample.

Ficoll-Paque density gradient centrifugation was used to isolate PBMCs. This sequence originates from an adult woman who had mild COVID-19 (a few samples of this study predate the infection). The sample titles of this study are shuffled in the database, so cell type and time point are left out; the donor was told from shared clones. The sequenced material came from PBMCs or a T cell subset sorted from them (not recorded which).

Here is the DNA: TGCAGTGCTAGAGATCGTGAGCACACTGAAGCTTTCTTT. This translates into CSARDREHTEAFF. The chain uses TRBV20-1 and TRBJ1-1; confidence is insufficient to name the D gene. V was cut back by 0 bases and J by 3 bases, leaving a gap of 8 bases between them. From a lookup of the germline V gene (reference sequence), CDR1 and CDR2 are DFQATT and SNEGSKA. From its cysteine to its phenylalanine, the CDR3 spans 13 amino acids. Just the 39-base CDR3 DNA is kept, in frame starting at base 1.